This T cell receptor beta chain was sequenced for a study of cytomegalovirus exposure and HLA in healthy donors (TCRdb year 2017). The study in broad terms: In an earlier analysis of around 540 of the donors, less than 350 Gb of sequence data and 100 million or so unique TCR beta sequences from 180 million or so T cells were reported. About 330 gigabases of sequencing data and about 92 million unique TCR sequences made up an early release that covered fewer than 650 HLA-typed donors. Of the roughly 400 genotyped donors, less than 85% were placed in the genetic ancestry cluster associated with self-reported Caucasian donors. The study aimed to test whether signatures of past pathogen exposure could be identified by cataloging public T cell receptors. The study used immunosequencing to profile the T cell repertoires of 666 subjects and linked those repertoires to cytomegalovirus serostatus. Along with the roughly 610-subject first cohort, a separate validation cohort of over a hundred different subjects was used. To predict cytomegalovirus infection status, the study combined high-throughput TCR immunosequencing, statistical association of individual TCRs with disease status, and machine learning. A later analysis re-examined previously published TCR beta repertoires from hundreds of donors and added high-resolution HLA genotyping to investigate patterns of TCR occurrence. The later analysis used no new phenotypic data to find candidate immune exposures, relying instead on TCR beta sequences and their occurrence across donors. An earlier analysis of 587 of the donors applied high-throughput TCR beta sequencing to assess whether each TCR beta V gene segment acted as functional or pseudogenic. Donor age, sex, ethnicity and CMV serostatus were collected together with the repertoire data. Genome-wide SNP genotypes for about 65% of the 666 donors were used in a later genetic analysis, which treated that subset as a discovery cohort. Every repertoire in the discovery cohort had been generated on one and the same sequencing platform. HLA typing included class I and class II loci at four-digit resolution. Typing coverage differed by locus: A, B, C, DRB1 and DQB1 were typed in about 629-640 donors, DQA1 in about 510, DPA1 in roughly 590, and DPB1 in 400 to 490. Because of strong linkage in the cohort, five DR-DQ haplotypes were treated as single units for association and clustering. Among almost 400 genotyped donors of the cohort, an average of roughly 240,000 unique TCR beta nucleotide sequences were sequenced per donor, roughly 18% of them non-productive. The research as a whole found: In this cohort, only TCR beta chains were sequenced, and detectable features were limited by the absence of alpha or paired-chain data. Linkage disequilibrium might explain the correlated functional status among segregating V segments, but an unknown experimental factor could not be excluded. The earlier analysis of 587 of the donors excluded some 15 rarely observed V segments, including chromosome 9 orphons, because counts were too low. Across donors, most TCR sequences were observed very rarely, whereas some public TCRs were present in many individuals. An association between a missense DCLRE1C variant and V-gene and J-gene trimming of TCR beta chains was found in a later genetic analysis and replicated in an independent cohort. A further reported finding was that TCR beta sequences accurately predicted the HLA-A and HLA-B alleles for most subjects in the first cohort. In vitro tests confirmed that a few of the cytomegalovirus-associated TCR beta chains recognize cytomegalovirus antigens. The classifier was reported to diagnose cytomegalovirus status with high specificity and sensitivity in both the original cohort and the validation cohort. A later genetic analysis reported fewer N-insertions in productive TCRs among donors in an Asian-associated ancestry cluster than the roughly 720-donor mean. The authors suggested that the approach could potentially be extended to other disease states and immunological phenotypes. Specific HLA alleles were associated with 18,000 or so TCR beta sequences at a false discovery rate of 0.05 in a later analysis. A group of highly shared sequence variants was considered likely to be a technical artifact of the sequencing pipeline. A later analysis found that HLA-associated TCR beta chains were more clonally expanded and had lower generation probabilities than equally common non-associated chains. The only immune exposure information available for the cohort was CMV serostatus. When HLA alleles, especially DR and DQ, strongly co-occurred, TCR associations were difficult to assign to individual alleles. The 87-base-pair reads could not distinguish some IMGT-functional V segments, including TRBV6-2 and TRBV6-3, so those segments were excluded. The study gave a list of 150 to 200 TCR beta chains associated with cytomegalovirus. Broadly in line with IMGT annotations, most TCR beta V segments showed up in productive rearrangements about 87% or about 30% of the time in an earlier analysis of a few hundred of the donors. Because some donors lacked HLA typing at each locus, the association tests relied only on the typed subset. According to a later analysis, parvovirus B19, influenza, CMV and Epstein-Barr virus appeared linked to several top co-occurrence clusters. The presence/absence analyses assumed that sequencing depth was roughly uniform across donors, and that assumption may not be true. According to a later analysis, most CMV-associated TCR beta chains appeared to be HLA-restricted, and the HLA associations seemed to be driven largely by CMV exposure. A later analysis found that TCR association rates varied across HLA loci, with DRB1 alleles showing the most associated TCRs and HLA-C alleles the fewest.

To prepare the library, the immunoSEQ multiplex PCR assay was applied. A mixture of 60 forward primers for TCR Vbeta segments and 13 reverse primers for TCR Jbeta segments was used in the multiplex PCR. The CDR3 region of rearranged TCR beta genes was amplified from genomic DNA with a multiplex PCR assay. On the Illumina HiSeq System, the amplified TCR beta libraries were sequenced as 87-base-pair reads. For the original study's pipeline: A later analysis counted tens of millions of unique TCR beta chains across the 650 to 800 repertoires, and roughly 10 million of these chains were shared by at least two donors. Raw reads were error-corrected and collapsed into unique sequences by a nearest-neighbor algorithm in which closely related sequences were merged to remove PCR and sequencing errors. Alignment of CDR3 sequences to IMGT reference sequences was used to assign V, D and J gene segments. For a sequence to be retained, a match of at least six nucleotides to both a V gene segment and a J gene segment was required. Rearrangements were called productive when the CDR3 lacked stop codons and stayed in frame with V and J; all others were non-productive. Following IMGT convention, CDR3 was defined as the stretch from the second conserved V-encoded cysteine to the conserved J-encoded phenylalanine. Sequences without an unambiguous match to a single V gene segment were excluded from the earlier analysis of over 500 of the donors. An earlier analysis of some 500 of the donors classified V segments as functional when productive rearrangements were above 56.7% and as segregating when the standard deviation between donors was above 5%. A statistical classification framework was built for diagnosing cytomegalovirus status from the catalog of TCR beta chain sequences. In a later analysis, TCR nucleotide sequences were compared against IMGT/GENE-DB human TR gene sequences so that V and J genes could be assigned. The TCRdist pipeline was used in a later analysis to assign CDR3 sequences and most-parsimonious VDJ recombination scenarios. A later analysis defined each TCR beta chain by its CDR3 amino acid sequence plus V-gene family, and excluded reads lacking a unique V-gene family. A later analysis removed 600 or so highly shared, low-generation-probability nucleotide sequences to deal with suspected cross-contamination and a sequencing artifact. In a later analysis, a clonal expansion index for each public chain was calculated from normalized within-repertoire ranks of inferred template counts. In a later analysis, generation probabilities were computed with a VDJ recombination model fitted to out-of-frame rearrangements, and the resulting probabilities were checked against IGoR. In a later analysis, TCR-TCR, TCR-HLA and TCR-CMV co-occurrence was scored with hypergeometric tests, and a repertoire-size bias correction was applied to TCR pairs. A later analysis estimated false discovery rates by permuting HLA or CMV assignments 20 times. In a later analysis, co-occurring TCRs were grouped using DBSCAN, and TCRdist sequence similarity was added for clustering within HLA-allele-positive subsets. Co-occurrence clustering excluded repertoires with fewer than 30,000 or more than 120,000 public chains, plus five with anomalous nucleotide sharing. This immuneACCESS table, as held by TCRdb, lists in-frame sequences with V and J called but not all clones. Of the missing ones, under half trace to an unresolved V gene in checked studies; the others have no known cause. The V and J calls and the clone size are those of that table, but D and trimming were determined from the DNA. The sample yields 100,000 to 150,000 clones; about three quarters were counted once. The ten most abundant clones make up 2% to 3% of the sample.

In total, fewer than 750 healthy bone marrow donors made up the cohort. Cohort members were all nominally healthy when sampled, although unrecorded immune exposures were likely present. The donor was CMV seropositive and belonged to the group of 250 to 300 seropositive cohort members. Each donor provided a peripheral blood sample, and peripheral blood mononuclear cells were used for TCR beta sequencing. Genomic DNA was extracted from the blood cell samples with the Qiagen DNeasy Blood Extraction Kit. The sample holds a few counts of this clone. Its antigen remains unidentified. No base qualities exist here, and no much larger clone lies one base off it. Per the germline V gene (reference sequence), SGHNT is the CDR1 and YYREEE is the CDR2. The CDR3 starts with the cysteine, ends with the phenylalanine, and has 15 residues. Just CDR3 DNA is preserved here, 45 bases in frame from base 1. V and J lose 0 bases and 2 bases, and a span of 11 bases separates them.

The receptor was derived from a woman aged 60-75 years in good health and CMV-seropositive. The chain links TRBV5-4 with TRBJ1-1; TRBD1 is possibly the D segment (5 matching bases). Sequenced input: PBMCs. Read as DNA, the sequence is TGTGCCAGCAGCTTGGAACAGACAGCAAACACTGAAGCTTTCTTT. Translation gives CASSLEQTANTEAFF.